Below are 25 T cell receptor beta chains sequenced from a single sample in a study of CD8 T cells in ankylosing spondylitis. General observations from the study: There was a TCR beta motif, made of eight highly homologous variants, that appeared characteristic of ankylosing spondylitis blood.

One entry per CDR3 protein, called by TCRdb with MiXCR from the 5' RACE reads. The sample holds hundreds of thousands of distinct CDR3 sequences, roughly 25% seen once. Antigens for these TCRs are unknown. The specimen sequenced was blood, either unsorted or a sorted T cell fraction (not recorded which). Receptor source: a male donor with ankylosing spondylitis.

The chain recombines TRBV3-1 with TRBJ1-4; D unresolved. The CDR3 is 15 residues long. Germline lookup yields CDR1 LGHDT and CDR2 YNNKEL (reference sequence). Trimming stripped 1 base from V and 10 bases from J, with 16 bases between. The CDR3 here is CASSQGNRREGKLFF. The CDR3 DNA follows: TGTGCCAGCAGCCAAGGAAATCGGCGGGAGGGAAAACTGTTTTTT.

The rearrangement joins TRBV10-2 to TRBJ2-1; D may be TRBD1 or TRBD2 (5 bases each). The V gene lost 10 bases and the J gene lost 6 bases, with 22 bases spanning the gap. Per germline, CDR1 WSHSY and CDR2 SAAADI. This CDR3 is built from 15 residues. DNA of the CDR3: TGCGCCACCGAGGGGTTAGGGCTGGGATTCAATGAGCAGTTCTTC. The encoded protein is CATEGLGLGFNEQFF.

In this sample, this clonotype turned up a few times. The rearrangement joins TRBV19 to TRBJ1-5; no firm D call. This CDR3 contains 14 residues. Trimming removed 8 bases at V and 0 bases at J, with 11 bases between. Germline assignment: CDR1 LNHDA and CDR2 SQIVND (reference sequence). The CDR3 here is CASGPQASNQPQHF. CDR3 nucleotide sequence: TGTGCCAGTGGTCCCCAGGCTAGCAATCAGCCCCAGCATTTT.

This clonotype appeared a single time. The V gene is TRBV5-1, the J gene TRBJ2-3; 13 bases align to TRBD2. The V and J ends lost 6 bases and 0 bases, in that order; junction bases with no gene match: 10. Germline V CDR1 and CDR2: SGHRS, YFSETQ. The CDR3 has 18 residues. This chain's CDR3 is CASNFRLAGGPSTDTQYF. The CDR3 DNA reads TGCGCCAGCAACTTTCGACTAGCGGGAGGTCCTAGCACAGATACGCAGTATTTT.

This clonotype was detected only a few times. The chain employs TRBV7-2 and TRBJ2-7; D unclear. The germline V gene encodes CDR1 SGHTA and CDR2 FQGNSA. Trimming pared 2 bases from V and 3 bases from J, leaving 11 bases between. This CDR3 region has 14 residues. CDR3 region: CASSLSPSLYEQYF. In DNA form, the CDR3 reads TGTGCCAGCAGCTTATCCCCCTCGCTCTACGAGCAGTACTTC.

The V and J genes are TRBV30 and TRBJ2-2, with D hard to call. The CDR3 has 12 amino acids. Trimming cost V 1 base and J 7 bases, with 7 bases left between them. Germline V gene sequence: CDR1 GTSNPN, CDR2 SVGIG (reference sequence). The CDR3 region has the DNA TGTGCCTGGAGTGATAAGTACGGGGAGCTGTTTTTT. The encoded protein is CAWSDKYGELFF.

This clonotype occurred a few times. The V call is TRBV27, the J call TRBJ2-5; D is perhaps TRBD1 or TRBD2 (5 bases each). Germline CDR1 is MNHEY and CDR2 is SMNVEV (reference sequence). The CDR3 sequence is 15 residues long. V was clipped by 5 bases and J by 5 bases, with 18 bases between them. This CDR3 reads CASSQSRDRGETQYF. The CDR3, as DNA: TGTGCCAGCAGTCAATCCCGGGACCGCGGGGAGACCCAGTACTTC.

The genes are TRBV5-5 and TRBJ1-1; no definite D call. The CDR3 loop spans 15 amino acids. Germline lookup yields CDR1 SGHKS and CDR2 YYEKEE (reference sequence). Deletions cut 1 base from V and 2 bases from J, with 12 bases between. This CDR3 reads CASSLMGNGNTEAFF. In DNA form, the CDR3 reads TGTGCCAGCAGCTTGATGGGGAACGGTAACACTGAAGCTTTCTTT. Using reference TRBV5-5 and TRBJ1-1 for the parts outside the CDR3, the full variable domain is DAGVTQSPTHLIKTRGQQVTLRCSPISGHKSVSWYQQVLGQGPQFIFQYYEKEERGRGNFPDRFSARQFPNYSSELNVNALLLGDSALYLCASSLMGNGNTEAFFGQGTRLTVV.

The chain links TRBV21-1 to TRBJ2-7; whether TRBD2, the table's D call, matches the DNA was not checked. TRBV21-1 is assigned pseudogene status. The CDR3 is 17 residues long. CDR3 nucleotide sequence: TGTGCCAGCAGCAAAGAGGATGGGAGGGGGTGGTACTACGAGCAGTACGTC. Translating it yields CASSKEDGRGWYYEQYV.

This clonotype was found a few times. The CDR3 loop is CASLRGADYNEQFF. DNA of the CDR3: TGTGCCAGCCTTCGCGGGGCGGACTACAATGAGCAGTTCTTC. The genes are TRBV6-1 and TRBJ2-1; the D gene is possibly TRBD2 (6 bases). This CDR3 region has 14 residues. Germline CDR1 MNHNS, CDR2 SASEGT. V lost 8 bases, J lost 3 bases, and 14 bases lay in between.

This clonotype has more than one count but fewer than ten. The V call is TRBV11-2, the J call TRBJ2-2; 7 bases match TRBD2. The CDR3 is 18 residues long. The V segment lost 4 bases and the J segment 7 bases; nucleotides outside the gene matches: 18. The germline V gene has CDR1 SGHAT and CDR2 FQNNGV. The DNA for the CDR3 is TGTGCCAGCAGCTCACACCCCGCAGCGGGATATGGGGACGGGGAGCTGTTTTTT. This codes for CASSSHPAAGYGDGELFF.

This clonotype has only a few counts. The chain carries TRBV20-1 and TRBJ1-2; 7 nucleotides line up with TRBD1. The CDR3 spans 15 residues. CDR1 and CDR2 from the germline V gene are DFQATT and SNEGSKA (reference sequence). The J segment lost 8 bases and the V segment lost 0 bases, leaving 12 bases of the junction unmatched. CDR3 nucleotides: TGCAGTGCTAGAGAAGCGACAGCCCAGGGGGGGGGCTACACCTTC. Its protein product is CSAREATAQGGGYTF.

Note on this clonotype: This sequence may be a read error, since a much larger clone differs from it by one base. The gene calls are TRBV12-3 or TRBV12-4 and TRBJ1-5, with 11 bases aligning to TRBD1. CDR3 length: 15 residues. The CDR3 region has the DNA TGTGCCAGCAGGGGGACAGGGGGGTCCAATCAGACCCAGCATTTT. Translated, it gives CASRGTGGSNQTQHF.

The J gene is TRBJ2-1, the V gene TRBV5-1; 7 bases line up with TRBD2. Germline values: CDR1 SGHRS, CDR2 YFSETQ. The CDR3 length is 17 residues. J was trimmed by 7 bases and V by 3 bases; bases with no gene match: 16. CDR3 loop: CASSSDRGGRWGNEQFF. Here the CDR3 DNA reads TGCGCCAGCAGCTCCGATCGGGGCGGGAGATGGGGTAATGAGCAGTTCTTC. The full variable domain, rest sourced from reference TRBV5-1 and TRBJ2-1, is KAGVTQTPRYLIKTRGQQVTLSCSPISGHRSVSWYQQTPGQGLQFLFEYFSETQRNKGNFPGRFSGRQFSNSRSEMNVSTLELGDSALYLCASSSDRGGRWGNEQFFGPGTRLTVL.

This clonotype was counted between two and nine times. This sequence joins TRBV12-3 or TRBV12-4 and TRBJ2-3, with D uncertain. V shed 5 bases and J shed 3 bases, with 9 bases lying between them. This CDR3 is 13 amino acids long. The chain's CDR3 is CASSPPATDTQYF. The CDR3 coding sequence is TGTGCCAGCAGTCCCCCCGCAACAGATACGCAGTATTTT.

The genes are TRBV7-2 and TRBJ2-5; 11 bases are shared with TRBD2. V shed 4 bases and J 7 bases; nucleotides not matched to a gene: 5. The CDR3 is 14 amino acids. Germline loops: CDR1 SGHTA, CDR2 FQGNSA. CDR3 protein: CASSSQTSGVTQYF. Written as DNA, the CDR3 is TGTGCCAGCAGCTCCCAGACTAGCGGGGTGACCCAGTACTTC.

The chain recombines TRBV12-3 or TRBV12-4 with TRBJ2-1; TRBD1 aligns across 8 bases. This CDR3 comprises 16 residues. Trimming took 9 bases from V and 9 from J; bases not matched to a gene: 19. The CDR3 DNA is TGTGCCAGTGCTACGTCAGGGGGCGCCCCTTTGGTTGAGCAGTTCTTC. This encodes CASATSGGAPLVEQFF.

There are a few counts of this clonotype. The rearrangement joins TRBV20-1 to TRBJ2-7, with 10 bases fitting TRBD2. V shed 4 bases, J shed 6 bases, and the junction held 9 bases outside the gene matches. Looked up from germline, CDR1 is DFQATT and CDR2 is SNEGSKA (reference sequence). The CDR3 is 14 residues long. DNA of the CDR3: TGCAGTGCTAAATCGGCTAGCGGGAGTTTCGAGCAGTACGTC. This encodes CSAKSASGSFEQYV.

The V call is TRBV5-1, the J call TRBJ2-7, with 8 bases lining up with TRBD1. The CDR3 length is 15 residues. Germline CDR1 reads SGHRS; CDR2 reads YFSETQ. J was trimmed by 1 base and V by 4 bases; bases with no gene match: 7. The DNA for the CDR3 is TGCGCCAGCAGCGAGACAGGGGATACGTCCTACGAGCAGTACTTC. Encoded protein: CASSETGDTSYEQYF. Filled out from reference TRBV5-1 and TRBJ2-7, the complete variable domain reads KAGVTQTPRYLIKTRGQQVTLSCSPISGHRSVSWYQQTPGQGLQFLFEYFSETQRNKGNFPGRFSGRQFSNSRSEMNVSTLELGDSALYLCASSETGDTSYEQYFGPGTRLTVT.

In this sample, this clonotype turned up a few times. The chain uses TRBV5-1 and TRBJ1-1; 9 bases match TRBD1. The germline V gene encodes CDR1 SGHRS and CDR2 YFSETQ. The length of the CDR3 is 15 residues. V dropped 4 bases and J dropped 4; count of bases not matched to a gene: 8. The CDR3 sequence: CASSRTGTGTTEAFF. CDR3 in DNA: TGCGCCAGCAGCAGGACCGGGACAGGGACCACTGAAGCTTTCTTT.

V usage is TRBV7-2 and J usage is TRBJ2-3; no definite D call. The germline V gene encodes CDR1 SGHTA and CDR2 FQGNSA. V gave up 4 bases and J gave up 6 bases, with 14 bases separating them. The CDR3 has 14 residues. The CDR3 sequence is CASSSPPSHDTQYF. The CDR3 nucleotides are TGTGCCAGCAGCTCCCCTCCTAGTCATGATACGCAGTATTTT.

This chain links TRBV20-1 with TRBJ2-7; 9 nucleotides agree with TRBD2. In germline, CDR1 is DFQATT, CDR2 SNEGSKA (reference sequence). After removal of 4 bases from V and 6 bases from J, the junction contained 13 bases not matched to a gene. This CDR3 region has 15 residues. CDR3 sequence reads: CSAKRRGLASPEQYF. In nucleotides, the CDR3 is TGCAGTGCTAAAAGGAGGGGACTAGCTTCCCCCGAGCAGTACTTC.

This clonotype was seen only a few times. The rearrangement links TRBV5-1 to TRBJ1-1; D is unresolved. The CDR3 is 15 amino acids. The germline V gene encodes CDR1 SGHRS and CDR2 YFSETQ. V dropped 3 bases and J dropped 4 bases, with 16 bases sitting between them. The CDR3, as DNA: TGCGCCAGCAGCTCGGAGGCTGTGTGGAGCACTGAAGCTTTCTTT. Protein sequence: CASSSEAVWSTEAFF.

This clonotype has more than one count but fewer than ten. The chain joins TRBV5-1 to TRBJ2-1, with 10 bases fitting TRBD2. The CDR3 length is 14 residues. Germline values: CDR1 SGHRS, CDR2 YFSETQ. Trimming took 7 bases from V and 5 from J; bases not matched to a gene: 6. CDR3 sequence reads: CASQLAGPNNEQFF. The CDR3 DNA reads as TGCGCCAGCCAACTAGCGGGACCCAACAATGAGCAGTTCTTC. The variable domain in full, with the rest retrieved from reference TRBV5-1 and TRBJ2-1, is KAGVTQTPRYLIKTRGQQVTLSCSPISGHRSVSWYQQTPGQGLQFLFEYFSETQRNKGNFPGRFSGRQFSNSRSEMNVSTLELGDSALYLCASQLAGPNNEQFFGPGTRLTVL.

The rearrangement uses TRBV12-3 or TRBV12-4 and TRBJ2-1, with 7 positions matching TRBD2. The length of the CDR3 is 16 residues. Unmatched junction bases numbered 7, after V lost 5 bases and J lost 0 bases. The CDR3 nucleotides read TGTGCCAGCAGTCAATCTAGCGGCTACTCCTACAATGAGCAGTTCTTC. Its translation: CASSQSSGYSYNEQFF.